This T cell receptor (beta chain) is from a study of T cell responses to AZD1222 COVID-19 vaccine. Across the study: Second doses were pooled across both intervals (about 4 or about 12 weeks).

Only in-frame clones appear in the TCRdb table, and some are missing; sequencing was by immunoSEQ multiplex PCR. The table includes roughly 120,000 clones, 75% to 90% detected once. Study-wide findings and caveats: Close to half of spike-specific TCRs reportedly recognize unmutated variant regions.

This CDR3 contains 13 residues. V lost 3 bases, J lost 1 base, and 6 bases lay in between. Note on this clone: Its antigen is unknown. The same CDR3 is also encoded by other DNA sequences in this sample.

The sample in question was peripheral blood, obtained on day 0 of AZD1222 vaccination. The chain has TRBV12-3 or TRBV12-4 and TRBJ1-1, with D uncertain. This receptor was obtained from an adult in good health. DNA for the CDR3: TGTGCCAGCAGTTTTTCAGGGAACACTGAAGCTTTCTTT. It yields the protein CASSFSGNTEAFF.